Shown below are 25 T cell receptor beta chains from a single sample sequenced in a study of blood T cells in healthy people across ages. Combining a sample-barcoded 5' primer with a J-beta primer mix, a second PCR ran for about 6 to 11 cycles. TCRdb processed the 5' RACE reads anew with MiXCR; each CDR3 protein has one entry. The sample lists about a million distinct CDR3 sequences, more than 30% occurring once. The sample comprised blood. The receptor set was obtained from a man aged 18 to 29 in good health.

This clonotype was observed a handful of times. The CDR3 bases are TGCGCCAGCAGCCAAGAGAGGGCGACGGGGTCCTACAATGAGCAGTTCTTC. It encodes CASSQERATGSYNEQFF. The rearrangement uses TRBV4-1 and TRBJ2-1; the D gene is possibly TRBD2 (5 bases). V was pared by 0 bases and J by 1 base, with 13 bases between. The CDR3 runs 17 residues. Germline assignment: CDR1 MGHRA and CDR2 YSYEKL.

This chain uses TRBV5-6 with TRBJ2-3; 7 bases line up with TRBD1. V lost 5 bases, J lost 0 bases, and 12 bases stayed unmatched. Germline CDR1 is SGHDT and CDR2 is YYEEEE. This CDR3 comprises 17 residues. Here the CDR3 DNA reads TGTGCCAGCAGTGGGACAGACCATCTATCTAGCACAGATACGCAGTATTTT. Protein product: CASSGTDHLSSTDTQYF.

A word on this clonotype: Compared with germline, one end of the junction differs, possibly owing to a read error. V and J are TRBV5-1 and TRBJ2-1, with TRBD1 identical over 8 bases. TRBJ2-7 matches the DNA end more closely, so the J call is doubtful. CDR1 and CDR2 from the germline V gene are SGHRS and YFSETQ. The length of the CDR3 is 15 residues. In nucleotides, the CDR3 is TGTGCCAGCAGCTTAGACAGGGGAGCCTACAATGAGCAGTACTTC. Its translation: CASSLDRGAYNEQYF.

The CDR3 nucleotides read TGTGCCAGCAGCTTATTTCAGGGTAGGATTCAGTTCTTC. This codes for CASSLFQGRIQFF. This chain connects TRBV5-6 to TRBJ2-1; TRBD1 is a possible D gene (5 bases). The CDR3 sequence is 13 residues long. Between the trimmed V and J ends, which lost 2 bases and 13 bases, there was a span of 16 bases. Per the germline V gene, CDR1 is SGHDT and CDR2 is YYEEEE.

The chain employs TRBV10-3 and TRBJ1-1, with D possibly TRBD1 on 5 matching bases. V dropped 7 bases and J dropped 1 base, with 10 bases sitting between them. There are 13 residues in the CDR3. Germline-derived CDR1 and CDR2 are ENHRY and SYGVKD. CDR3 amino acids: CAINEGRNTEAFF. The DNA for the CDR3 is TGTGCCATCAACGAGGGGAGGAACACTGAAGCTTTCTTT.

This clonotype was seen many times. The V call is TRBV29-1, the J call TRBJ2-1; 10 nucleotides agree with TRBD1. The CDR3 runs 13 residues. Germline V gene data show CDR1 as SQVTM and CDR2 as ANQGSEA. Trimming cost V 6 bases and J 7 bases; bases outside gene matches: 6. CDR3 sequence reads: CSVDGTGVNEQFF. CDR3 bases: TGCAGCGTAGACGGGACAGGGGTGAATGAGCAGTTCTTC.

This clonotype appeared a few times. The chain recombines TRBV12-3 or TRBV12-4 with TRBJ2-1, with a tentative D call TRBD2 (7 bases). Deletions cut 0 bases from V and 4 bases from J, with 22 bases between. The CDR3 loop spans 19 amino acids. DNA for the CDR3: TGTGCCAGCAGTTTAGCGGAATTCGTCCCGGGGGGCCGTTACAATGAGCAGTTCTTC. The encoded protein is CASSLAEFVPGGRYNEQFF.

V is TRBV4-1 and J is TRBJ2-3; 8 bases are a match to TRBD1. Looked up from germline, CDR1 is MGHRA and CDR2 is YSYEKL. The CDR3 extends over 16 amino acids. V shed 3 bases and J 2 bases; nucleotides not matched to a gene: 7. The DNA for the CDR3 is TGCGCCAGCAGCCAGGGGACAGGAGCCTACACAGATACGCAGTATTTT. Residues: CASSQGTGAYTDTQYF.

The rearrangement uses TRBV18 and TRBJ1-2, with unresolved D. The CDR3 has 13 residues. V was cut by 5 bases and J by 7 bases, with 14 bases left in between. CDR1 and CDR2 from the germline V gene are KGHSH and LQKENI. This chain's CDR3 is CASSVGVGSGYTF. The CDR3 nucleotides read TGTGCCAGCTCAGTAGGCGTGGGGTCTGGCTACACCTTC.

The genes are TRBV7-8 and TRBJ2-5, with D unresolved. The CDR3 loop spans 15 amino acids. Germline CDR1 SGHVS, CDR2 FQNEAQ. V was cut by 0 bases and J by 2 bases, with 10 bases left in between. The CDR3 region is CASSLAGGSQETQYF. The CDR3 region has the DNA TGTGCCAGCAGCTTAGCCGGCGGATCACAAGAGACCCAGTACTTC. Full variable domain (missing parts from reference TRBV7-8 and TRBJ2-5): GAGVSQSPRYKVAKRGQDVALRCDPISGHVSLFWYQQALGQGPEFLTYFQNEAQLDKSGLPSDRFFAERPEGSVSTLKIQRTQQEDSAVYLCASSLAGGSQETQYFGPGTRLLVL.

The chain links TRBV7-6 to TRBJ1-5; D might be TRBD1 (6 bases). Trimming pared 5 bases from V and 5 bases from J, leaving 10 bases between. The CDR3 has 13 residues. Germline lookup yields CDR1 SGHVS and CDR2 FNYEAQ. The CDR3 DNA follows: TGTGCCAGCAGCCAAGGGACACATCAGCCCCAGCATTTT. This gives the protein CASSQGTHQPQHF.

For this clonotype: This sequence may be a read error, since a much larger clone differs from it by one base. The chain combines TRBV7-2 with TRBJ2-1, with 7 bases matching TRBD2. Trimming removed 6 bases from V and 0 bases from J; junction bases left unmatched: 8. The germline V gene encodes CDR1 SGHTA and CDR2 FQGNSA. There are 16 residues in the CDR3. Written as DNA, the CDR3 is TGTACCAGCAGTAGTCTAGCGGTTAGCTCCTACAATGAGCAGTTCTTC. Protein: CTSSSLAVSSYNEQFF.

The J gene is TRBJ1-5, the V gene TRBV28, with no clear D. The germline V gene encodes CDR1 MDHEN and CDR2 SYDVKM. Deletions cut 8 bases from V and 5 bases from J, with 13 bases between. The CDR3 has 13 amino acids. The CDR3 spells CASGGSQDQPQHF. CDR3 DNA sequence: TGTGCCAGCGGCGGGAGTCAAGATCAGCCCCAGCATTTT.

CDR3 loop: CASSQEERGVSEAFF. Here the CDR3 DNA reads TGCGCCAGCAGCCAAGAGGAAAGGGGGGTCTCTGAAGCTTTCTTT. The chain employs TRBV4-3 and TRBJ1-1; perhaps TRBD1 as D (6 bases). The CDR3 consists of 15 residues. V was clipped by 0 bases and J by 6 bases, with 14 bases between them. Germline loops: CDR1 LGHNA, CDR2 YSLEER.

The chain combines TRBV7-9 with TRBJ1-1; tentative D call: TRBD1 (6 bases). CDR1 is SEHNR and CDR2 is FQNEAQ in the germline V gene (reference sequence). This CDR3 contains 14 residues. Trimming left V 4 bases short and J 3 bases short, with 12 bases between. CDR3 coding DNA: TGTGCCAGCAGCTCCCAGGGGCTGGACACTGAAGCTTTCTTT. Its protein product is CASSSQGLDTEAFF.

The V and J genes are TRBV3-1 and TRBJ1-1; TRBD1 aligns across 10 bases. The germline CDR1 and CDR2 sequences are LGHDT and YNNKEL (reference sequence). Losses at the gene ends were 1 base for V and 0 bases for J; bases not matched to a gene: 5. There are 17 residues in the CDR3. CDR3 loop: CASSQGGTGDLNTEAFF. CDR3 nucleotide sequence: TGTGCCAGCAGCCAAGGGGGGACAGGGGATTTGAACACTGAAGCTTTCTTT. Supplemented by reference TRBV3-1 and TRBJ1-1, the full variable domain reads DTAVSQTPKYLVTQMGNDKSIKCEQNLGHDTMYWYKQDSKKFLKIMFSYNNKELIINETVPNRFSPKSPDKAHLNLHINSLELGDSAVYFCASSQGGTGDLNTEAFFGQGTRLTVV.

At least ten counts were recorded for this clonotype. The chain couples TRBV20-1 to TRBJ2-5, with 10 positions matching TRBD2. Germline V gene lookup returns CDR1 DFQATT and CDR2 SNEGSKA (reference sequence). The CDR3 has 16 amino acids. The V and J ends lost 6 bases and 7 bases, in that order; junction bases with no gene match: 17. CDR3 loop: CSAKRTGLAILPTQYF. The CDR3 DNA reads as TGCAGTGCCAAGAGAACGGGACTAGCGATCCTCCCGACCCAGTACTTC.

This clonotype was counted between two and nine times. The genes are TRBV13 and TRBJ2-3; no clear D. V lost 5 bases, J lost 3 bases, and 12 bases lay in between. The CDR3 runs to 14 residues. Germline V gene lookup returns CDR1 PRHDT and CDR2 FYEKMQ (reference sequence). The CDR3 is CASSQEVKTDTQYF. The CDR3 DNA reads TGTGCCAGCAGCCAAGAAGTCAAAACAGATACGCAGTATTTT.

This chain connects TRBV5-4 to TRBJ1-1; D perhaps matches TRBD1 (5 bases). Trimming removed 5 bases at V and 0 bases at J, with 20 bases between. Germline-derived CDR1 and CDR2 are SGHNT and YYREEE (reference sequence). The CDR3 spans 17 residues. For the CDR3, the DNA is TGTGCCAGCAGGGGCGGGGGACCCTCAAACGTGAACACTGAAGCTTTCTTT. It specifies CASRGGGPSNVNTEAFF. Supplemented by reference TRBV5-4 and TRBJ1-1, the full variable domain reads ETGVTQSPTHLIKTRGQQVTLRCSSQSGHNTVSWYQQALGQGPQFIFQYYREEENGRGNFPPRFSGLQFPNYSSELNVNALELDDSALYLCASRGGGPSNVNTEAFFGQGTRLTVV.

A few counts support this clonotype. The V gene is TRBV13, the J gene TRBJ2-5; 11 positions match TRBD2. The J segment lost 0 bases and the V segment lost 3 bases, leaving 9 bases of the junction unmatched. Germline assignment: CDR1 PRHDT and CDR2 FYEKMQ (reference sequence). This CDR3 comprises 18 residues. The chain's CDR3 is CASSFGSSGGTYQETQYF. The CDR3 DNA reads TGTGCCAGCAGCTTCGGGTCTAGCGGGGGGACGTACCAAGAGACCCAGTACTTC.

Only a few counts were recorded for this clonotype. The rearrangement joins TRBV9 to TRBJ1-4; D is unclear. The germline gives CDR1 SGDLS, CDR2 YYNGEE. V was shortened by 3 bases and J by 8 bases, with 14 bases between the two germline ends. The CDR3 is 14 amino acids. The CDR3 loop is CASSASPLGEKLFF. In DNA, the CDR3 is TGTGCCAGCAGCGCCAGCCCACTTGGGGAAAAACTGTTTTTT.

The chain has TRBV9 and TRBJ2-1, with D perhaps given as TRBD1 or TRBD2 (5 bases each). Looked up from germline, CDR1 is SGDLS and CDR2 is YYNGEE. V shed 2 bases and J shed 7 bases, with 13 bases lying between them. This CDR3 is 14 amino acids long. The CDR3 DNA is TGTGCCAGCAGCGTTGCAGGGACCCCAAATGAGCAGTTCTTC. This codes for CASSVAGTPNEQFF. Full variable domain (rest looked up from reference TRBV9 and TRBJ2-1): DSGVTQTPKHLITATGQRVTLRCSPRSGDLSVYWYQQSLDQGLQFLIQYYNGEERAKGNILERFSAQQFPDLHSELNLSSLELGDSALYFCASSVAGTPNEQFFGPGTRLTVL.

The CDR3 protein is CASSPGASGGPYNEQFF. CDR3 sequence (DNA): TGTGCCAGCAGTCCAGGGGCTAGCGGGGGGCCCTACAATGAGCAGTTCTTC. V and J are TRBV12-3 or TRBV12-4 and TRBJ2-1; TRBD2 aligns across 11 bases. Trimming cost V 5 bases and J 2 bases; bases outside gene matches: 8. The CDR3 has 17 residues.

The rearrangement links TRBV29-1 to TRBJ2-2; a possible D gene is TRBD2 (5 bases). Trimming pared 2 bases from V and 5 bases from J, leaving 12 bases between. This CDR3 has 14 residues. The germline CDR1 and CDR2 sequences are SQVTM and ANQGSEA. The CDR3 sequence: CSVERGRGTGELFF. CDR3 DNA sequence: TGCAGCGTTGAACGGGGTAGAGGAACCGGGGAGCTGTTTTTT.

This clonotype was picked up a small number of times. This chain connects TRBV12-3 or TRBV12-4 to TRBJ2-5; 11 bases match TRBD2. The V segment lost 3 bases and the J segment 5 bases; nucleotides outside the gene matches: 8. The CDR3 is made up of 16 amino acids. DNA for the CDR3: TGTGCCAGCAGTTTCTCCGAACTAGCGGGGGTTGAGACCCAGTACTTC. Translated, it gives CASSFSELAGVETQYF.